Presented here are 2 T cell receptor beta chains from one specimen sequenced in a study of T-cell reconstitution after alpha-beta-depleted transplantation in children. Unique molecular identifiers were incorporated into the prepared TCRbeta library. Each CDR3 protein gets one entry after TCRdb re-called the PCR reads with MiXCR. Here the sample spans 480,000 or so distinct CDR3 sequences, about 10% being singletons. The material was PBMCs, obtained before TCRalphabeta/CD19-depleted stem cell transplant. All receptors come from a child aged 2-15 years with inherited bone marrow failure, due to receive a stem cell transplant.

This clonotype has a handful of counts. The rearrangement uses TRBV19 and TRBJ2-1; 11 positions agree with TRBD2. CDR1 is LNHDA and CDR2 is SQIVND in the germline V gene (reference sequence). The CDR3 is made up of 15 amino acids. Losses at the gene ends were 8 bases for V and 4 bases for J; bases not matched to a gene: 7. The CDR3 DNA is TGTGCCAGTCGCCGGACTAGCGGGTTTTACAATGAGCAGTTCTTC. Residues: CASRRTSGFYNEQFF.

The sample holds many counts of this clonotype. The CDR3 loop reads CASKSGRSNTEAFF. The CDR3 DNA reads as TGTGCCAGCAAGAGCGGGCGGTCGAACACTGAAGCTTTCTTT. J is TRBJ1-1 and V is TRBV6-2 or TRBV6-3; unclear D gene. Trimming removed 7 bases from V and 1 base from J, with 13 bases in between. This CDR3 spans 14 amino acids. Germline V lookup: CDR1 MNHEY, CDR2 SVGEGT.